This T cell receptor beta chain was identified in a study of blood T cells in healthy people across ages. As to this clonotype: Its target is unknown.

Study-level points and caveats: It was the long-lived donors that had more naive CD4+ cells and higher diversity than aged donors.

CDR3 length: 15 residues. Germline values: CDR1 LGHNA, CDR2 YSLEER. The germline V and J ends were trimmed by 3 bases and 5 bases, with 13 bases remaining between them. Next came a second PCR, run for about 6 to 12 cycles, which used a sample-barcoded 5' primer along with a J-beta primer mix. Each cDNA molecule was tagged by a template-switch adaptor that had 12 random nucleotides. TCRdb redid the calling of the 5' RACE reads with MiXCR, one entry per CDR3 protein. Altogether under 1,000,000 distinct CDR3 sequences are present, around 50% being singletons, with the ten largest covering 15% to 20%. This chain joins TRBV4-3 and TRBJ1-4; D is possibly TRBD1 (5 bases). The source material was blood. This receptor was obtained from an elderly man in good health. The CDR3 coding sequence is TGCGCCAGCAGCCAGTGGGGCGTCGGGAATGAAAAACTGTTTTTT. This sequence encodes CASSQWGVGNEKLFF.